These 13 T cell receptor beta chains were sequenced from one sample in a study of cytomegalovirus exposure and HLA in healthy donors. The primer mix had 60 Vbeta and 13 Jbeta primers. Generated by immunoSEQ multiplex PCR, the TCRdb table keeps only in-frame clones and is missing some. The repertoire holds 170,000 or so clones, around 80% seen once, with around 7.3% in the top ten. The specimen sequenced was PBMCs. The receptors derive from a man aged 30 to 39 in good health and CMV-seropositive.

The chain couples TRBV7-3 to TRBJ2-6, with 9 bases that match TRBD1. CDR3 length: 17 amino acids. Germline assignment: CDR1 SGHTA and CDR2 FQGTGA. The V segment lost 5 bases and the J segment 2 bases; nucleotides outside the gene matches: 7. Written as DNA, the CDR3 is TGTGCCAGCAGCGCAACAGGGGGCAGCGCTGGGGCCAACGTCCTGACTTTC. It yields the protein CASSATGGSAGANVLTF.

This clone was counted a single time. The rearrangement uses TRBV7-9 and TRBJ2-7; TRBD1 agrees at 9 bases. CDR1 and CDR2 from the germline V gene are SEHNR and FQNEAQ (reference sequence). The CDR3 is 18 amino acids. V shed 4 bases and J 1 base; nucleotides not matched to a gene: 14. CDR3 protein: CASSYGTGSLLESYEQYF. CDR3 in DNA: TGTGCCAGCAGCTATGGGACAGGGTCCCTCCTGGAGTCCTACGAGCAGTACTTC.

The chain combines TRBV6-1 with TRBJ2-3; D remains unclear. CDR1 MNHNS and CDR2 SASEGT come from the germline V gene. This CDR3 region has 12 residues. Trimming shortened V by 7 bases and J by 6 bases, and 11 bases separated the two germline ends. The CDR3 loop reads CASTPRLDTQYF. CDR3 DNA: TGTGCCAGCACCCCCAGACTGGATACGCAGTATTTT.

The genes are TRBV29-1 and TRBJ2-7; D is perhaps TRBD1 (5 bases). V dropped 7 bases and J dropped 5 bases, with 18 bases sitting between them. Germline CDR1 and CDR2: SQVTM and ANQGSEA. This CDR3 is built from 13 residues. CDR3 amino acids: CSGVADTVDEQYF. For the CDR3, the DNA is TGCAGCGGGGTTGCGGACACGGTCGACGAGCAGTACTTC.

This clone was counted between two and nine times. This chain joins TRBV11-2 and TRBJ1-1, with a weak D call TRBD1 (5 bases). Between the trimmed V and J ends, which lost 1 base and 1 base, there was a span of 7 bases. This CDR3 contains 14 residues. The germline V gene has CDR1 SGHAT and CDR2 FQNNGV. CDR3 bases: TGTGCCAGCAGCTTAGGGACACAGAACACTGAAGCTTTCTTT. Its translation is CASSLGTQNTEAFF.

V is TRBV7-2 and J is TRBJ1-2; 8 nucleotides agree with TRBD1. The germline V gene encodes CDR1 SGHTA and CDR2 FQGNSA. J lost 4 bases, V lost 2 bases, and 9 bases had no gene match. This CDR3 is 16 amino acids long. The CDR3 DNA follows: TGTGCCAGCAGCTTATCAAGACAGGGGACGTCCTATGGCTACACCTTC. This translates into CASSLSRQGTSYGYTF.

This chain uses TRBV4-1 with TRBJ2-1; D perhaps matches TRBD1 (7 bases). CDR3 size: 17 residues. Trimming left V 0 bases short and J 5 bases short, with 17 bases between. Germline loops: CDR1 MGHRA, CDR2 YSYEKL. CDR3 coding DNA: TGCGCCAGCAGCCAAGAGAGGAGGGGGCTAGCTGACAATGAGCAGTTCTTC. Translation: CASSQERRGLADNEQFF.

V usage is TRBV4-1 and J usage is TRBJ1-2; 9 positions match TRBD1. The CDR3 contains 15 residues. The V segment lost 2 bases and the J segment 7 bases; nucleotides outside the gene matches: 8. Germline-derived CDR1 and CDR2 are MGHRA and YSYEKL. This CDR3 reads CASSQPGQGKGGYTF. The CDR3 DNA reads TGCGCCAGCAGCCAACCGGGACAGGGAAAGGGTGGCTACACCTTC.

The V call is TRBV27, the J call TRBJ1-2; 10 bases match TRBD1. The CDR3 has 14 amino acids. Germline V gene data show CDR1 as MNHEY and CDR2 as SMNVEV (reference sequence). V lost 5 bases to trimming and J lost 6 bases; unmatched junction nucleotides: 6. CDR3 loop: CASSPWTGGNGYTF. The CDR3 DNA is TGTGCCAGCAGTCCCTGGACAGGGGGGAATGGCTACACCTTC.

The V and J genes are TRBV7-6 and TRBJ2-2; 8 nucleotides line up with TRBD1. The CDR3 contains 18 residues. The J segment lost 4 bases and the V segment lost 3 bases, leaving 13 bases of the junction unmatched. Germline V lookup: CDR1 SGHVS, CDR2 FNYEAQ. Here the CDR3 reads CASSFGEETGGFTGELFF. For the CDR3, the DNA is TGTGCCAGCAGCTTCGGTGAAGAAACAGGGGGTTTCACCGGGGAGCTGTTTTTT.

The V and J genes are TRBV27 and TRBJ2-7, with 12 bases lining up with TRBD2. Germline lookup yields CDR1 MNHEY and CDR2 SMNVEV (reference sequence). This CDR3 is built from 20 residues. The trim removed 3 bases at V and 2 bases at J, leaving 17 bases unmatched. CDR3 loop: CASSFASRSTTSGRTYEQYF. CDR3 DNA: TGTGCCAGCAGTTTCGCCTCTAGGTCGACGACTAGCGGGAGAACCTACGAGCAGTACTTC.

The genes are TRBV7-9 and TRBJ1-5, with no clear D. Germline CDR1 and CDR2: SEHNR and FQNEAQ (reference sequence). V lost 1 base, J lost 4 bases, and 20 bases lay in between. This CDR3 region has 18 residues. The CDR3 is CASSLGGARGKKNQPQHF. CDR3 DNA sequence: TGTGCCAGCAGCTTAGGCGGTGCCCGGGGAAAAAAGAATCAGCCCCAGCATTTT.

V is TRBV6-1 and J is TRBJ1-1, with TRBD1 as a possible D gene (5 bases). The CDR3 sequence is 15 residues long. Trimming took off 2 bases at V and 4 bases at J, with 14 bases between the two ends. Per germline, CDR1 MNHNS and CDR2 SASEGT. CDR3 DNA sequence: TGTGCCAGCAGTGAATGGGCAGGGCTCTTCACTGAAGCTTTCTTT. Its protein is CASSEWAGLFTEAFF.